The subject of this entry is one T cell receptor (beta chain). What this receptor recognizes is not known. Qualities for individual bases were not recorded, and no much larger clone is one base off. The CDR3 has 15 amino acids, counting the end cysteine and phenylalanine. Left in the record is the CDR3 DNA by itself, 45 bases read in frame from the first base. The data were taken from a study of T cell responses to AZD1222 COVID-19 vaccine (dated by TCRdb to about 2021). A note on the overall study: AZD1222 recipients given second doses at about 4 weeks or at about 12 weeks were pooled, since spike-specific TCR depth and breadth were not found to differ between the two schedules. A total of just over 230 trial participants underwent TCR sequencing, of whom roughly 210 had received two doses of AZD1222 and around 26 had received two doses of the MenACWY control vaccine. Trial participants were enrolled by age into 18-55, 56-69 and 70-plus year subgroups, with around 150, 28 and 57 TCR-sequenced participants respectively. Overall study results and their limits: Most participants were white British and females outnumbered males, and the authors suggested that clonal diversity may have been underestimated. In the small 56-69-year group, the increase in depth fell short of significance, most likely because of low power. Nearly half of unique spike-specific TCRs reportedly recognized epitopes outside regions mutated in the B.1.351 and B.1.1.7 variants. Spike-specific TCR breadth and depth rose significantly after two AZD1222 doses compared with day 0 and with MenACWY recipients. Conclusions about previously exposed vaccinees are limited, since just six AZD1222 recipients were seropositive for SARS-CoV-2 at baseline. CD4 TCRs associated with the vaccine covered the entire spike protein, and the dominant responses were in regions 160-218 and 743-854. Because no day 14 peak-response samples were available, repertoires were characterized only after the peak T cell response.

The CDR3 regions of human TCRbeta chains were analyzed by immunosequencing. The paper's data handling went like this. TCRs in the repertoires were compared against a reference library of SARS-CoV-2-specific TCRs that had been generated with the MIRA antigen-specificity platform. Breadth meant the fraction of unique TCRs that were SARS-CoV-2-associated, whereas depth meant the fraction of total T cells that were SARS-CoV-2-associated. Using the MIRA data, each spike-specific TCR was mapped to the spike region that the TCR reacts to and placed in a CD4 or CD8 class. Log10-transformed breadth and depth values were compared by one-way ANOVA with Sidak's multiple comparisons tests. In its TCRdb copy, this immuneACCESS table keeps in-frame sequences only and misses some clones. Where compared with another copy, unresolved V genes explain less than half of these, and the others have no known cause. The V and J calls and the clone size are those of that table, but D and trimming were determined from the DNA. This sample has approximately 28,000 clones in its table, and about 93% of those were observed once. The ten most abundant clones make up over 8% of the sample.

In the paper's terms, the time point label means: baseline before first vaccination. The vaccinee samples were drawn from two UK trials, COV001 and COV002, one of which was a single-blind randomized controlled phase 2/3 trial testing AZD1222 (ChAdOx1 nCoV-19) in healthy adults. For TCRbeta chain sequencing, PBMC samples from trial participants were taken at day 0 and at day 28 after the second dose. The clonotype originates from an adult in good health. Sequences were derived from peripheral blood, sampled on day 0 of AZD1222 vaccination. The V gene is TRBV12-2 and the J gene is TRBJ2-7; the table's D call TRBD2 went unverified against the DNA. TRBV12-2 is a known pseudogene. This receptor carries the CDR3 CASRLTSGRTYEQYF. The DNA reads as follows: TGTGCAAGTCGTTTGACTAGCGGGAGGACCTACGAGCAGTACTTC.